The clone carrying this TCR beta chain came up many times. Its antigen is as yet unknown. The data were taken from a study of breast tumors, draining lymph nodes, adjacent tissues. MiXCR, run by TCRdb on the multiplex PCR reads, gives a single entry per CDR3 protein. The table has around 130,000 distinct CDR3 sequences, 20% seen once. Germline V gene data show CDR1 as DFQATT and CDR2 as SNEGSKA (reference sequence). With 3 bases removed from V and 5 bases from J, the gap between germline ends came to 11 bases. CDR3 size: 13 residues. General observations from the study: Tumor T cell lymph node origin was a supported hypothesis, not proven. Tumor TCR diversity was below lymph nodes but above nontumor tissue.

Samples came from axillary lymph nodes draining the breast cancer. The chain recombines TRBV20-1 with TRBJ1-5, with D hard to call. Sequencing used axillary lymph node tissue. The sequence came from a female donor with breast cancer. Some clones in this sample may be carry-over from other donors' samples. The DNA of the CDR3 is TGCAGTGCTAGTGCAGAGCCTGATCAGCCCCAGCATTTT. Its translation is CSASAEPDQPQHF.